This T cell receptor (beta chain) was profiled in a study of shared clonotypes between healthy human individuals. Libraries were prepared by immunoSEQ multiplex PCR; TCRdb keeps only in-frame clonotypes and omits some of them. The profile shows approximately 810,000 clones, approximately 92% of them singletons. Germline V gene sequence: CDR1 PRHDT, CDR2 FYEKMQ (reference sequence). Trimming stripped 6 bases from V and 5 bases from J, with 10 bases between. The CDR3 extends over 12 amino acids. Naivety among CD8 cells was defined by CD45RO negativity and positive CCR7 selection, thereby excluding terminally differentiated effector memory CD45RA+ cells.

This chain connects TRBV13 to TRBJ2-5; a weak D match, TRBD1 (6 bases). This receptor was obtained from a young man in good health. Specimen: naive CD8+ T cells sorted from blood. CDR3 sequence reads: CASSFQGETQYF. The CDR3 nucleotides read TGTGCCAGCAGTTTTCAGGGGGAGACCCAGTACTTC.